Shown below are 30 T cell receptor beta chains from a single sample sequenced in a study of T cell responses to AZD1222 COVID-19 vaccine. Clones were sequenced by immunoSEQ multiplex PCR, and TCRdb holds only the in-frame ones, with some missing. In the table there are 130,000 to 150,000 clones, about nine tenths of which are singletons. This specimen consisted of peripheral blood, obtained on day 0 of AZD1222 vaccination. Receptors originate from an adult in good health.

V gene TRBV18 combines with J gene TRBJ2-7; unclear D gene. Per the germline V gene, CDR1 is KGHSH and CDR2 is LQKENI. V was trimmed by 3 bases and J by 5 bases, leaving 8 bases between them. This CDR3 spans 12 amino acids. For the CDR3, the DNA is TGTGCCAGCTCACCCGATCGCAACGAGCAGTACTTC. It is translated as CASSPDRNEQYF.

CDR3 DNA: TGTGCCAGCAGCTATGGACAGGGACTTAACGGCTACACCTTC. It codes for CASSYGQGLNGYTF. The V gene is TRBV5-6, the J gene TRBJ1-2; 8 positions agree with TRBD1. CDR1 is SGHDT, CDR2 YYEEEE, per germline. CDR3 length: 14 residues. Losses at the gene ends were 3 bases for V and 8 bases for J; bases not matched to a gene: 9.

CDR3 sequence: CAGRRGQEASYGYTF. CDR3 nucleotide sequence: TGTGCCGGGCGACGGGGACAGGAGGCAAGCTATGGCTACACCTTC. This sequence joins TRBV19 and TRBJ1-2; 8 nucleotides align to TRBD1. The CDR3 length is 15 residues. V lost 11 bases to trimming and J lost 4 bases; unmatched junction nucleotides: 15. Per germline, CDR1 LNHDA and CDR2 SQIVND (reference sequence).

The chain carries TRBV28 and TRBJ1-3, with TRBD1 identical over 7 bases. Germline V CDR1 and CDR2: MDHEN, SYDVKM. The CDR3 extends over 17 amino acids. The ends lost 5 bases at V and 0 bases at J; junction bases unmatched: 10. CDR3 region: CASSGSLGTDSGNTIYF. For the CDR3, the DNA is TGTGCCAGCAGTGGTTCGCTTGGGACAGACTCTGGAAACACCATATATTTT. Using reference TRBV28 and TRBJ1-3 for the parts outside the CDR3, the full variable domain is DVKVTQSSRYLVKRTGEKVFLECVQDMDHENMFWYRQDPGLGLRLIYFSYDVKMKEKGDIPEGYSVSREKKERFSLILESASTNQTSMYLCASSGSLGTDSGNTIYFGEGSWLTVV.

The rearrangement links TRBV7-2 to TRBJ1-5, with TRBD1 as a possible D gene (5 bases). Germline V gene sequence: CDR1 SGHTA, CDR2 FQGNSA. V gave up 3 bases and J gave up 6 bases, with 15 bases separating them. This CDR3 region has 15 residues. CDR3: CASSLTRVRGQPQHF. The CDR3 nucleotides read TGTGCCAGCAGCTTGACGAGGGTTAGGGGTCAGCCCCAGCATTTT.

The chain uses TRBV5-4 and TRBJ1-1, with D perhaps matching TRBD1 (6 bases). CDR3 length: 12 residues. Trimming left V 5 bases short and J 11 bases short, with 16 bases between. Germline V gene lookup returns CDR1 SGHNT and CDR2 YYREEE (reference sequence). CDR3 region: CASSLQGRDAFF. The DNA of the CDR3 is TGTGCCAGCAGTTTACAGGGTAGGGACGCTTTCTTT.

The gene calls are TRBV5-6 and TRBJ2-2, with a possible D match to TRBD2 (5 bases). This CDR3 contains 17 residues. Germline lookup yields CDR1 SGHDT and CDR2 YYEEEE. Trimming removed 0 bases at V and 0 bases at J, with 12 bases between. CDR3 region: CASSLAGVHSNTGELFF. The DNA of the CDR3 is TGTGCCAGCAGCTTGGCCGGGGTACATTCGAACACCGGGGAGCTGTTTTTT.

The gene calls are TRBV5-4 and TRBJ2-7; D may correspond to TRBD1 or TRBD2 (5 bases each). Germline V gene data show CDR1 as SGHNT and CDR2 as YYREEE (reference sequence). V lost 4 bases to trimming and J lost 3 bases, with 11 bases between them. This CDR3 comprises 13 residues. The CDR3 region is CASSRDGFYEQYF. For the CDR3, the DNA is TGTGCCAGCAGCCGGGACGGCTTCTACGAGCAGTACTTC. The full variable domain, completed using reference TRBV5-4 and TRBJ2-7, is ETGVTQSPTHLIKTRGQQVTLRCSSQSGHNTVSWYQQALGQGPQFIFQYYREEENGRGNFPPRFSGLQFPNYSSELNVNALELDDSALYLCASSRDGFYEQYFGPGTRLTVT.

This rearrangement joins TRBV9 to TRBJ1-5; 7 bases map to TRBD1. J was trimmed by 4 bases and V by 1 base; bases with no gene match: 5. The CDR3 runs to 15 residues. Germline V gene lookup returns CDR1 SGDLS and CDR2 YYNGEE. CDR3 residues: CASSVSQGINQPQHF. DNA for the CDR3: TGTGCCAGCAGCGTATCACAGGGGATTAATCAGCCCCAGCATTTT.

V gene TRBV4-3 combines with J gene TRBJ2-1; D uncertain. The CDR3 has 18 amino acids. The germline gives CDR1 LGHNA, CDR2 YSLEER. Trimming pared 5 bases from V and 0 bases from J, leaving 20 bases between. The CDR3 region has the DNA TGCGCCAGCAGCACGAGGTACCCTAGGGATTACTCCTACAATGAGCAGTTCTTC. This translates into CASSTRYPRDYSYNEQFF.

This clone was counted only a few times. The rearrangement uses TRBV9 and TRBJ1-3; D uncertain. Germline values: CDR1 SGDLS, CDR2 YYNGEE. CDR3 length: 14 amino acids. The V gene lost 0 bases and the J gene lost 1 base, with 5 bases spanning the gap. CDR3 amino acids: CASSVEASGNTIYF. The CDR3 DNA follows: TGTGCCAGCAGCGTAGAAGCTTCTGGAAACACCATATATTTT.

V gene TRBV5-4 combines with J gene TRBJ1-3, with TRBD1 matching over 8 bases. J lost 0 bases, V lost 4 bases, and 9 bases had no gene match. The CDR3 consists of 17 residues. Germline loops: CDR1 SGHNT, CDR2 YYREEE (reference sequence). Here the CDR3 DNA reads TGTGCCAGCAGCGTATCCTTCGGACAGGGCTCTGGAAACACCATATATTTT. It specifies CASSVSFGQGSGNTIYF.

The rearrangement links TRBV11-1 to TRBJ2-3; TRBD2 might be the D (7 bases). CDR1 and CDR2 (germline): SGHAT, FQDESV (reference sequence). The CDR3 has 15 residues. V was trimmed by 3 bases and J by 3 bases, leaving 13 bases between them. CDR3 DNA: TGTGCCAGCAGCTTTGAGGGGGGGAGTACAGATACGCAGTATTTT. As protein: CASSFEGGSTDTQYF.

The V gene is TRBV6-2 or TRBV6-3, the J gene TRBJ2-7, with 8 positions matching TRBD2. Germline CDR1 MNHEY, CDR2 SVGEGT. V trimming: 4 bases; J trimming: 5 bases; junction bases outside the gene matches: 4. This CDR3 has 13 residues. The CDR3 sequence: CASSSGLVNEQYF. CDR3 DNA: TGTGCCAGCAGTTCGGGACTAGTTAACGAGCAGTACTTC.

This clone was observed a handful of times. The gene calls are TRBV24-1 and TRBJ2-1; TRBD2 aligns across 7 bases. V lost 3 bases, J lost 8 bases, and 6 bases stayed unmatched. The CDR3 consists of 14 residues. The germline V gene has CDR1 KGHDR and CDR2 SFDVKD. CDR3 loop: CATSDPRGWDEQFF. The CDR3 DNA follows: TGTGCCACCAGTGATCCGCGGGGGTGGGATGAGCAGTTCTTC.

This clone showed up just once. The gene calls are TRBV28 and TRBJ1-5; no clear D gene. Germline loops: CDR1 MDHEN, CDR2 SYDVKM. The CDR3 runs 12 residues. V shed 8 bases and J shed 6 bases, with 11 bases lying between them. CDR3 in amino acids: CASQAPIQPQHF. The CDR3 nucleotides are TGTGCCAGCCAAGCCCCCATTCAGCCCCAGCATTTT.

V and J are TRBV7-2 and TRBJ1-3; D is perhaps TRBD1 (5 bases). The CDR3 contains 16 residues. Germline V gene lookup returns CDR1 SGHTA and CDR2 FQGNSA. V was cut by 5 bases and J by 3 bases, with 17 bases left in between. CDR3 bases: TGTGCCAGCAGCCCATCCCGAGCGGGGGATGGAAACACCATATATTTT. It codes for CASSPSRAGDGNTIYF.

As for this clone: Other DNA sequences in the same sample also yield this CDR3. This chain joins TRBV19 and TRBJ2-1; D is unresolved. The V and J ends lost 2 bases and 6 bases respectively, with 5 bases between them. CDR1 LNHDA and CDR2 SQIVND come from the germline V gene (reference sequence). This CDR3 is 12 amino acids long. This CDR3 reads CASSIKGNEQFF. The CDR3 DNA reads as TGTGCCAGTAGTATAAAGGGCAATGAGCAGTTCTTC.

The genes are TRBV2 and TRBJ1-2; 7 nucleotides align to TRBD1. V shed 7 bases and J 8 bases; nucleotides not matched to a gene: 16. Germline V gene lookup returns CDR1 SNHLY and CDR2 FYNNEI. CDR3 length equals 15 residues. CDR3 sequence (DNA): TGTGCCAGCAAGAAAACGACAGGGCAGGGAGTCGGCTACACCTTC. It codes for CASKKTTGQGVGYTF.

V usage is TRBV7-2 and J usage is TRBJ2-5; perhaps TRBD2 as D (6 bases). Germline CDR1 and CDR2: SGHTA and FQGNSA. The V and J ends lost 8 bases and 4 bases respectively, with 23 bases between them. CDR3 length equals 16 residues. Here the CDR3 DNA reads TGTGCCAGCTCGGACGGAGGGGCTGGGGTAGGAGAGACCCAGTACTTC. It specifies CASSDGGAGVGETQYF.

The gene calls are TRBV5-1 and TRBJ1-6; 7 bases agree with TRBD1. V dropped 1 base and J dropped 10; count of bases not matched to a gene: 11. The CDR3 has 16 amino acids. The germline gives CDR1 SGHRS, CDR2 YFSETQ. CDR3 in DNA: TGCGCCAGCAGCTTGAGGACAGGATCGAAAGACTCACCCCTCCACTTT. As protein: CASSLRTGSKDSPLHF. The whole variable domain, remainder taken from reference TRBV5-1 and TRBJ1-6, is KAGVTQTPRYLIKTRGQQVTLSCSPISGHRSVSWYQQTPGQGLQFLFEYFSETQRNKGNFPGRFSGRQFSNSRSEMNVSTLELGDSALYLCASSLRTGSKDSPLHFGNGTRLTVT.

The J gene is TRBJ1-5, the V gene TRBV19, with 8 bases aligning to TRBD1. Germline V gene data show CDR1 as LNHDA and CDR2 as SQIVND (reference sequence). The CDR3 loop spans 14 amino acids. V shed 7 bases, J shed 8 bases, and the junction held 10 bases outside the gene matches. CDR3 DNA: TGTGCCAGTACCCCCGGACAGGGAGGAAAGCCCCAGCATTTT. It is translated as CASTPGQGGKPQHF.

V is TRBV7-3 and J is TRBJ2-2; the D is unclear. V was trimmed by 6 bases and J by 0 bases, leaving 8 bases between them. CDR1 SGHTA and CDR2 FQGTGA come from the germline V gene. This CDR3 region has 14 residues. The DNA for the CDR3 is TGTGCCAGCAGTCCTCGTCCGAACACCGGGGAGCTGTTTTTT. Protein: CASSPRPNTGELFF.

The chain's CDR3 is CASRGTGGTYEQYF. CDR3 in DNA: TGTGCCAGCAGGGGGACAGGGGGCACCTACGAGCAGTACTTC. This chain uses TRBV2 with TRBJ2-7; TRBD1 aligns across 12 bases. The CDR3 loop spans 14 amino acids. Trimming removed 6 bases from V and 2 bases from J; junction bases left unmatched: 2. Germline V gene sequence: CDR1 SNHLY, CDR2 FYNNEI.

The V and J genes are TRBV3-1 (or the pseudogene TRBV3-2) and TRBJ1-6; D unresolved. This CDR3 is 15 amino acids long. Germline CDR1 and CDR2: LGHDT and YNNKEL (reference sequence). V was clipped by 1 base and J by 13 bases, with 17 bases between them. The CDR3 is CASSQVSPVGPPLHF. The CDR3 nucleotides are TGTGCCAGCAGCCAAGTTAGTCCCGTCGGGCCGCCCCTCCACTTT.

The V and J genes are TRBV18 and TRBJ1-3; D gene uncertain. Germline-derived CDR1 and CDR2 are KGHSH and LQKENI. The CDR3 covers 16 residues. The V end was cut by 3 bases, the J end by 2 bases, with 14 bases between. The CDR3, as DNA: TGTGCCAGCTCACCGGGTGGCAGGCAAGCTGGAAACACCATATATTTT. Amino acid sequence: CASSPGGRQAGNTIYF.

This sequence joins TRBV7-2 and TRBJ2-7, with a tentative D call TRBD2 (5 bases). The CDR3 contains 15 residues. Germline CDR1 SGHTA, CDR2 FQGNSA. V lost 4 bases and J lost 3, with 16 bases in between. The CDR3 DNA is TGTGCCAGCAGCTCCCGGTCGGGGATTTACTACGAGCAGTACTTC. This codes for CASSSRSGIYYEQYF.

The chain carries TRBV5-1 and TRBJ2-7; D might be TRBD1 (6 bases). This CDR3 spans 15 amino acids. Germline V gene lookup returns CDR1 SGHRS and CDR2 YFSETQ. The V gene lost 4 bases and the J gene lost 5 bases, with 19 bases spanning the gap. The CDR3 coding sequence is TGCGCCAGCAGCGCTTTCACAGGGAAATTAAACGAGCAGTACTTC. Amino acid sequence: CASSAFTGKLNEQYF.

This clone was recorded a few times. V usage is TRBV5-4 and J usage is TRBJ1-6; unclear D gene. Looked up from germline, CDR1 is SGHNT and CDR2 is YYREEE (reference sequence). Trimming pared 5 bases from V and 0 bases from J, leaving 12 bases between. The CDR3 has 16 residues. CDR3 coding DNA: TGTGCCAGCAGTCTAGCAGCTATCTCCTATAATTCACCCCTCCACTTT. As protein: CASSLAAISYNSPLHF.

The J gene is TRBJ1-2, the V gene TRBV27; D might be TRBD1 (6 bases). V was cut by 1 base and J by 0 bases, with 9 bases left in between. The germline V gene encodes CDR1 MNHEY and CDR2 SMNVEV (reference sequence). The CDR3 is 15 residues long. CDR3 amino acids: CASSLYPGANYGYTF. In DNA, the CDR3 is TGTGCCAGCAGTTTATATCCAGGGGCTAACTATGGCTACACCTTC.